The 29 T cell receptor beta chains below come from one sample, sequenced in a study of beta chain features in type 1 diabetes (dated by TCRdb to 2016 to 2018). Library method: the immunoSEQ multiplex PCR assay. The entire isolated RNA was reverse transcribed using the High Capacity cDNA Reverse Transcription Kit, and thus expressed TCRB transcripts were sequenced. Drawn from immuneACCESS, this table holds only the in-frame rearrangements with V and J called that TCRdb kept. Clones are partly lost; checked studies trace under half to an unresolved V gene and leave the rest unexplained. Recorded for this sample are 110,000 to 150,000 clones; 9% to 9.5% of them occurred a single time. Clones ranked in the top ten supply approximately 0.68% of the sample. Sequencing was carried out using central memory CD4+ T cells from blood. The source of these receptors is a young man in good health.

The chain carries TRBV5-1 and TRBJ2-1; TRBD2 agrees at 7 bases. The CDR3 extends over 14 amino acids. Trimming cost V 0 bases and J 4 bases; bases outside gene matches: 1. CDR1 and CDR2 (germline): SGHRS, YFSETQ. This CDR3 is CASSLGLAYNEQFF. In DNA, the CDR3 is TGCGCCAGCAGCTTGGGACTAGCTTACAATGAGCAGTTCTTC.

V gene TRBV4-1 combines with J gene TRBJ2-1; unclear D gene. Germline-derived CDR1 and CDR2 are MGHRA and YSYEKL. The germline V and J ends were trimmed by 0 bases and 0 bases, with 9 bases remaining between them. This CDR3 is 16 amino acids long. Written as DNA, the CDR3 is TGCGCCAGCAGCCAAGACGGAGCCCCCTCCTACAATGAGCAGTTCTTC. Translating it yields CASSQDGAPSYNEQFF.

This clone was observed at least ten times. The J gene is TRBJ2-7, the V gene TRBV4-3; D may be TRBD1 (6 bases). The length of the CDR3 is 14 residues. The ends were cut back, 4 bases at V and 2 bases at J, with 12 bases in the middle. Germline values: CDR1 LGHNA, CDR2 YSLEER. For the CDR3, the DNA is TGCGCCAGCAGCCCGCTGACAGGTCCCTACGAGCAGTACTTC. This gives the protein CASSPLTGPYEQYF.

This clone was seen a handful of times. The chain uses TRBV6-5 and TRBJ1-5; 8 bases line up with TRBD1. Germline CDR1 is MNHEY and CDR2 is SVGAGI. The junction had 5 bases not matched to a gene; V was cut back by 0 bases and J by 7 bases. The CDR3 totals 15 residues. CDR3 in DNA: TGTGCCAGCAGTTACTCTGGACAGGGAGAACAGCCCCAGCATTTT. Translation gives CASSYSGQGEQPQHF.

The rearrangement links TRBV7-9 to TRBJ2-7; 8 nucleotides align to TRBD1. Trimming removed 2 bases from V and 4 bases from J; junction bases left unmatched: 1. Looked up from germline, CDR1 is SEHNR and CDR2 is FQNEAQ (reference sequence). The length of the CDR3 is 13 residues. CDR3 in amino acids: CASSLRQGYEQYF. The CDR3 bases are TGTGCCAGCAGCTTAAGACAGGGGTACGAGCAGTACTTC.

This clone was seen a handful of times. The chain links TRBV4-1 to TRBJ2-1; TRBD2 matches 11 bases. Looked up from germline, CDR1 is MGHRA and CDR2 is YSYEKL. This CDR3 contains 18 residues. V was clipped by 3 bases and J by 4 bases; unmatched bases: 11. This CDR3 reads CASSQSGVSGGAYNEQFF. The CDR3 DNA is TGCGCCAGCAGCCAGAGCGGAGTTAGCGGGGGGGCGTACAATGAGCAGTTCTTC.

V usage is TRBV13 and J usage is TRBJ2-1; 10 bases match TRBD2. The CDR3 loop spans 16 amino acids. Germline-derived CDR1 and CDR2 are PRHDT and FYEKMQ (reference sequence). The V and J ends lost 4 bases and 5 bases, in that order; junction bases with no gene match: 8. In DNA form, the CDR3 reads TGTGCCAGCAGCTCCCCCGGACTAGCGGTCAACAATGAGCAGTTCTTC. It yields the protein CASSSPGLAVNNEQFF.

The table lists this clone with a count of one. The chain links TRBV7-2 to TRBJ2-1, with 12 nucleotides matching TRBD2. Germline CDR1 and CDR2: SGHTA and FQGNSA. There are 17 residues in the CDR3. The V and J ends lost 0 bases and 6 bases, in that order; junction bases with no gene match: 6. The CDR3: CASSLARLAGGVNEQFF. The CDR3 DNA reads TGTGCCAGCAGCTTAGCGCGCCTAGCGGGAGGGGTCAATGAGCAGTTCTTC.

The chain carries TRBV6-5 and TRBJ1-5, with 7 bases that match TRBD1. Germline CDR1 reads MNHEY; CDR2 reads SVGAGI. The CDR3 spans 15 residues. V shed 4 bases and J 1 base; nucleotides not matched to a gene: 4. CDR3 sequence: CASSLQGTSNQPQHF. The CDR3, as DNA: TGTGCCAGCAGTTTACAGGGGACAAGCAATCAGCCCCAGCATTTT.

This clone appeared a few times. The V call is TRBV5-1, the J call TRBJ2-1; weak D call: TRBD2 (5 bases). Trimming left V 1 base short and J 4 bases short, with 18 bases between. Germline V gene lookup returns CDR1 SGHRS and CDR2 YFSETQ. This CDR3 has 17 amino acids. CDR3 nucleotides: TGCGCCAGCAGCTTGTTGGCAGGCGGGCCGGGTTACAATGAGCAGTTCTTC. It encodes CASSLLAGGPGYNEQFF.

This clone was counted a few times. CDR3 in amino acids: CASSHSGQIGNTIYF. The DNA of the CDR3 is TGTGCCAGCAGCCACTCCGGACAGATTGGAAACACCATATATTTT. The chain carries TRBV7-9 and TRBJ1-3; D might be TRBD1 (6 bases). CDR3 size: 15 residues. The germline gives CDR1 SEHNR, CDR2 FQNEAQ (reference sequence). Trimming stripped 5 bases from V and 3 bases from J, with 14 bases between.

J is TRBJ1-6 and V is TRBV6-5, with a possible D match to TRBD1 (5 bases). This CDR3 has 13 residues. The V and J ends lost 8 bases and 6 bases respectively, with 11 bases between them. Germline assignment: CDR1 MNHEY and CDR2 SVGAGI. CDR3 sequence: CASGLGGNSPLHF. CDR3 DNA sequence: TGTGCCAGCGGGCTGGGGGGTAATTCACCCCTCCACTTT.

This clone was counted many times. The DNA of the CDR3 is TGTGCCAGCAGCTTCCGGGACAGGGGTTCTCTCCCCCAGCATTTT. It translates to CASSFRDRGSLPQHF. The rearrangement joins TRBV5-6 to TRBJ1-5; 10 nucleotides match TRBD1. Trimming took 2 bases from V and 10 from J; bases not matched to a gene: 9. Germline V gives CDR1 SGHDT, CDR2 YYEEEE. The CDR3 has 15 amino acids.

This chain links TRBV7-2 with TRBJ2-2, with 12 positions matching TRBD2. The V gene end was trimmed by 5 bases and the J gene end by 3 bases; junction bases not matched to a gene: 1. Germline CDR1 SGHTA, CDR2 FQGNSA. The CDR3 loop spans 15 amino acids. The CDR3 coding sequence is TGTGCCAGCAGCCGGACTAGCGGGGACACCGGGGAGCTGTTTTTT. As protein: CASSRTSGDTGELFF.

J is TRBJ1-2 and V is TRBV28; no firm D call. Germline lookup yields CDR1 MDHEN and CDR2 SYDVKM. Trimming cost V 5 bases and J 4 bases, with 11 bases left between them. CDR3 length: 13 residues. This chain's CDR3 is CASSVPGSYGYTF. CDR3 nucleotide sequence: TGTGCCAGCAGTGTACCGGGGAGCTATGGCTACACCTTC.

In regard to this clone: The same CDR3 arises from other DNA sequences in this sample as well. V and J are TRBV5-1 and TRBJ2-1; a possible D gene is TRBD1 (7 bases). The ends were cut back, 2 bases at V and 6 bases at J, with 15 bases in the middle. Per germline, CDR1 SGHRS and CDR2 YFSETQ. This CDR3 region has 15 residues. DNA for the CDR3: TGCGCCAGCAGCTTCGGCCCAGGGGGAGGCAATGAGCAGTTCTTC. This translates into CASSFGPGGGNEQFF.

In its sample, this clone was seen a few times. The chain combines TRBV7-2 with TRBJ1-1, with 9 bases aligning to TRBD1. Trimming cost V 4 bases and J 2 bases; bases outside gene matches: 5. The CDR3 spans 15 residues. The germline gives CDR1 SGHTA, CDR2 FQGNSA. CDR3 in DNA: TGTGCCAGCAGCTCGCCACAGGGGGCCAACACTGAAGCTTTCTTT. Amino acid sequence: CASSSPQGANTEAFF.

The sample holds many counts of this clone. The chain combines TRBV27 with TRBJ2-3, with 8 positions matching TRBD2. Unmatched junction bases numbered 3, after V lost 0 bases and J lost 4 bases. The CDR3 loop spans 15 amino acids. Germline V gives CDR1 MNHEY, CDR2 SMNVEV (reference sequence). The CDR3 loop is CASSLSGGAPDTQYF. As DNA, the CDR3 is TGTGCCAGCAGTTTATCCGGGGGGGCACCAGATACGCAGTATTTT.

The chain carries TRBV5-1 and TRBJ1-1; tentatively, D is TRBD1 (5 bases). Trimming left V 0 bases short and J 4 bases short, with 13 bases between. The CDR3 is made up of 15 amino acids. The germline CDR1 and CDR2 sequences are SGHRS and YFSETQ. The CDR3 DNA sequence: TGCGCCAGCAGCTTGGAGCGGGGGGACGGCACTGAAGCTTTCTTT. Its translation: CASSLERGDGTEAFF.

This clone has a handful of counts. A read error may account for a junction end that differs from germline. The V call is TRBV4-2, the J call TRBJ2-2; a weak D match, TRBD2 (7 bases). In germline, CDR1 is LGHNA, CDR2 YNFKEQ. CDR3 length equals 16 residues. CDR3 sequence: CASSQDGTSRGGGLFF. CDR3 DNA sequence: TGTGCCAGCAGCCAAGATGGCACTAGCAGGGGCGGGGGGCTGTTTTTT.

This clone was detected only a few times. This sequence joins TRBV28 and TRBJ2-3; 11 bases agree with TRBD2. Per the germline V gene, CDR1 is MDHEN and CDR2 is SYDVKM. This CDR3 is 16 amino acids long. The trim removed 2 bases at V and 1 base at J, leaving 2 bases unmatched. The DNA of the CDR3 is TGTGCCAGCAGTTTAGTGACTAGCGGGGGCACAGATACGCAGTATTTT. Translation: CASSLVTSGGTDTQYF.

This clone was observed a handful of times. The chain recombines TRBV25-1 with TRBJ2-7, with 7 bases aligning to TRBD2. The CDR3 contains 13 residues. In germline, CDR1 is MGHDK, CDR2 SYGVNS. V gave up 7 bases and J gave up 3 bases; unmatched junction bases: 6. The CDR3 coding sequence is TGTGCCAGCACTCTGGGCGGGGGCTACGAGCAGTACTTC. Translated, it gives CASTLGGGYEQYF.

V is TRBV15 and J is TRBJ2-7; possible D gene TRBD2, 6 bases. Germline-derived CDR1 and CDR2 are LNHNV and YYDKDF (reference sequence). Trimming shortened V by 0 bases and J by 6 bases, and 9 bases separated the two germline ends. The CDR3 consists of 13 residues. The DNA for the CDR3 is TGTGCCACCAGCAGAGATGCCGGGGGCGAGCAGTACTTC. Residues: CATSRDAGGEQYF.

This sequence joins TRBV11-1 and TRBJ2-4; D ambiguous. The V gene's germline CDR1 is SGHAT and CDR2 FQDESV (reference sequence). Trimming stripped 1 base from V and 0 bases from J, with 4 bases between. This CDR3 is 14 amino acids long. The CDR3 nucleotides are TGTGCCAGCAGCTTAGGAGTAGCCAAAAACATTCAGTACTTC. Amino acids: CASSLGVAKNIQYF.

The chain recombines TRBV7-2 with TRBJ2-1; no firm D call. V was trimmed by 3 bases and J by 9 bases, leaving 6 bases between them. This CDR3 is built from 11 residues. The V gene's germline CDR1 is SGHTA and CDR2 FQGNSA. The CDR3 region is CASSFILEQFF. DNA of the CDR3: TGTGCCAGCAGCTTTATTCTTGAGCAGTTCTTC.

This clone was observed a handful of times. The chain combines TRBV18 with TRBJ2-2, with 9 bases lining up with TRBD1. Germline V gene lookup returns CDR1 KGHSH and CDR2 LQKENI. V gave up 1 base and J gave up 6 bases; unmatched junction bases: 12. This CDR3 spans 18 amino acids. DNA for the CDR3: TGTGCCAGCTCACCACTTCCCGGGACAGGGAGAGGTTCCGGGGAGCTGTTTTTT. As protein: CASSPLPGTGRGSGELFF.

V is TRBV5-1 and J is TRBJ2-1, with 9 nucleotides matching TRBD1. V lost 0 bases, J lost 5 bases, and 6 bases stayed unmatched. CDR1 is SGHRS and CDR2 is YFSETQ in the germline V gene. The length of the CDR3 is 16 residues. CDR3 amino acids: CASSLAPQGADNEQFF. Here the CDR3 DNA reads TGCGCCAGCAGCTTGGCCCCACAGGGGGCGGACAATGAGCAGTTCTTC.

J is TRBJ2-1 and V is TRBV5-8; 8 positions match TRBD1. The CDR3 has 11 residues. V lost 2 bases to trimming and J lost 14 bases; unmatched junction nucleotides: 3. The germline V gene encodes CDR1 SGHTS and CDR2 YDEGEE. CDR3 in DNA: TGTGCCAGCAGCTTACTGACAGGGGAGTTCTTC. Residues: CASSLLTGEFF.

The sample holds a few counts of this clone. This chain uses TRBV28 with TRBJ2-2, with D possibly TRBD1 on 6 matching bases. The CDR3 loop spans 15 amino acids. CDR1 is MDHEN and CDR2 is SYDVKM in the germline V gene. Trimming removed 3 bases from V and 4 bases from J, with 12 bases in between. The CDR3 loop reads CASSFRTAFTGELFF. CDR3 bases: TGTGCCAGCAGTTTCAGGACAGCCTTCACCGGGGAGCTGTTTTTT.